This T cell receptor beta chain was sequenced during a study of CXCR4 blockade with PD-1 therapy in pancreatic cancer. Study conclusions and caveats: Convergent selection by common tumor antigens was suggested by nucleotide rearrangement counts. Tumors were clonally expanded, mean roughly 0.15 versus 0.05 in healthy blood. Antigen-specificity overlap of convergent dominant clones remained unconfirmed.

The CDR3 consists of 15 residues. V shed 2 bases, J shed 5 bases, and the junction held 9 bases outside the gene matches. CDR1 and CDR2 (germline): LNHNV, YYDKDF (reference sequence). Concerning this clone itself: Its antigen remains unknown.

TCRdb keeps only in-frame clones here, not all; method: immunoSEQ multiplex PCR. The data hold about 8,100 clones, with about three fifths observed a single time. The archived tumor blocks came from patients without neoadjuvant therapy before resection. This sequence joins TRBV15 and TRBJ2-7; 7 bases agree with TRBD2. Specimen: tumor tissue. The receptor was isolated from a human donor with pancreatic ductal adenocarcinoma. The CDR3: CATSRPVGRKNEQYF. CDR3 DNA sequence: TGTGCCACCAGCAGACCCGTCGGGAGGAAAAACGAGCAGTACTTC.